A single TCR beta chain is shown here with its context. Antigen: not known. The data are from a study of shared clonotypes between healthy human individuals. Assay used: immunoSEQ multiplex PCR; TCRdb lists only in-frame clones, some missing. The sample contains 1 million to 1.2 million clones, around three quarters of which appear only once. Per germline, CDR1 SGHVS and CDR2 FNYEAQ. The CDR3 has 15 residues. Germline trimming cut 0 bases from V and 3 bases from J; bases unmatched to any gene: 5. Study findings and constraints: Non-shared clonotypes showed lower generation probabilities than clonotypes common to all four donors.

The sequenced sample was memory CD4+ T cells from PBMCs. The sample's subset: CD45RA-negative fraction. The V call is TRBV7-6, the J call TRBJ2-7, with TRBD2 matching 7 bases. This clonotype was obtained from a man between 18 and 35 years old in good health. Some clones in this sample may be carry-over from other donors' samples. CDR3 coding DNA: TGTGCCAGCAGCTTAGCGCCGGGCGGGAGCTACGAGCAGTACTTC. Its protein is CASSLAPGGSYEQYF.